The entry below describes one T cell receptor (beta chain). The data are from a study of shared clonotypes between healthy human individuals. The assay was immunoSEQ multiplex PCR, and TCRdb's table has in-frame clones only and misses some. The sample lists around 2,000,000 clones; under 95% were seen once. Germline values: CDR1 MNHNY, CDR2 SVGAGI (reference sequence). The V end lost 5 bases, the J end lost 15 bases, and 20 bases lay between the germline ends. The CDR3 loop spans 13 amino acids. Naivety among CD8 cells was defined by CD45RO negativity and positive CCR7 selection, thereby excluding terminally differentiated effector memory CD45RA+ cells.

The sequenced material came from naive CD8+ T cells from PBMCs. The clonotype was recovered from a man aged 18 to 29 in good health. Some clones in this sample may be carry-over from other donors' samples. The chain uses TRBV6-6 and TRBJ2-1; the D call may be TRBD1 or TRBD2 (5 bases each). Here the CDR3 DNA reads TGTGCCAGCAGTCTCGGGACCACCCCATGGCGGTTCTTC. It translates to CASSLGTTPWRFF.